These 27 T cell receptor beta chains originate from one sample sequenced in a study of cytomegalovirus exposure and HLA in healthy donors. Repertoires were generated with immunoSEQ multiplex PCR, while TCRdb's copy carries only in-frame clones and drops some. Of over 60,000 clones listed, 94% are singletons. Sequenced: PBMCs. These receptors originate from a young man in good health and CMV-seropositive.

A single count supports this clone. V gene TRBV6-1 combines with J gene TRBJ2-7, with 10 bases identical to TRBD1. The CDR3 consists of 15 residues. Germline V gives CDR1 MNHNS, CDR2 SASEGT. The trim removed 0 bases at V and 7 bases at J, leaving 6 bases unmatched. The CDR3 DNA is TGTGCCAGCAGTGAAGCCGGGACAGGGGCCTCTGAGCAGTACTTC. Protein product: CASSEAGTGASEQYF.

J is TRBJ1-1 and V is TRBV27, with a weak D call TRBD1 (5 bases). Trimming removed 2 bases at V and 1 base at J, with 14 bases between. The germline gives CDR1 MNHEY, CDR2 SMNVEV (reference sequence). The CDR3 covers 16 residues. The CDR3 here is CASSLGFGHTNTEAFF. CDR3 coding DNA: TGTGCCAGCAGTTTAGGTTTCGGACACACGAACACTGAAGCTTTCTTT.

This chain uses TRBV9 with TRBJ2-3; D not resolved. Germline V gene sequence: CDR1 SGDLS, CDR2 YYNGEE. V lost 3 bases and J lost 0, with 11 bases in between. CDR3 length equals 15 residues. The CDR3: CASSASPTSTDTQYF. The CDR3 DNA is TGTGCCAGCAGCGCCTCGCCAACTAGCACAGATACGCAGTATTTT.

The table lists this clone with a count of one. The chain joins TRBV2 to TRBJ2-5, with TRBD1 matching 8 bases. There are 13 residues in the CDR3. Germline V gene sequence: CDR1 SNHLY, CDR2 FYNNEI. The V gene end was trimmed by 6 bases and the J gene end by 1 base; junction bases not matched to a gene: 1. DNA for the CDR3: TGTGCCAGCAGGACAGGGGTCCAAGAGACCCAGTACTTC. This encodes CASRTGVQETQYF.

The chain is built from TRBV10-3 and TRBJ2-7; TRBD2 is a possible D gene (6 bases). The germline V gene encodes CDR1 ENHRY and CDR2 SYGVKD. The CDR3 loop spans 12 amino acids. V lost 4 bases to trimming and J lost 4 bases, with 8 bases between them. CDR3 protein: CAISVGGYEQYF. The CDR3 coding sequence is TGTGCCATCAGTGTTGGAGGGTACGAGCAGTACTTC.

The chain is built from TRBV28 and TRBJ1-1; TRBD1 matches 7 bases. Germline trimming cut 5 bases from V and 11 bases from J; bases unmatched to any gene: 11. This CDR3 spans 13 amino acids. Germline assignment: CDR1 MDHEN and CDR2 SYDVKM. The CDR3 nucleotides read TGTGCCAGCAGTCCTACCTTGAGGGGGCAGGCTTTCTTT. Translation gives CASSPTLRGQAFF.

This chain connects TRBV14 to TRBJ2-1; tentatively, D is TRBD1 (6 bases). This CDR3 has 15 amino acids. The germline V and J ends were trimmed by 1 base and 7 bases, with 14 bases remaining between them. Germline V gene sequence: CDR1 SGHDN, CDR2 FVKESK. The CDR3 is CASSQGNRVGNEQFF. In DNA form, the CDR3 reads TGTGCCAGCAGCCAAGGCAACAGGGTGGGGAATGAGCAGTTCTTC.

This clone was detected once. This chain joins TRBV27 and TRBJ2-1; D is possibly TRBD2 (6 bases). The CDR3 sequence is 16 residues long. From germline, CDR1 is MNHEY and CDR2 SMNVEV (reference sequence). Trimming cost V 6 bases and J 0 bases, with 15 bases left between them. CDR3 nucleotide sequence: TGTGCCAGCAGATCAAATAGCGGAAGCTCCTACAATGAGCAGTTCTTC. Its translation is CASRSNSGSSYNEQFF.

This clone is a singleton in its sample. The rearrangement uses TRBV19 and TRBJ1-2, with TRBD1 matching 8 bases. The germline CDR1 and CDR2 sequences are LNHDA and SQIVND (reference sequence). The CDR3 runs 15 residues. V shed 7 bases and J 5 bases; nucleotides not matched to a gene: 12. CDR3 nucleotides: TGTGCCAGTAACCCCCTGGACAGGGTTCGATATGGCTACACCTTC. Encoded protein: CASNPLDRVRYGYTF.

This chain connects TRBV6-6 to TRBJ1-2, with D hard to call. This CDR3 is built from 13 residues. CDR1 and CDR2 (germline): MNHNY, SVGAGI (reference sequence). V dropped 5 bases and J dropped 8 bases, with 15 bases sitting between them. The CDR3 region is CASSPDLSRGYTF. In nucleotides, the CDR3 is TGTGCCAGCAGTCCGGATCTGTCGCGGGGCTACACCTTC.

This chain's CDR3 is CASSLAGGIRETQYF. CDR3 sequence (DNA): TGTGCCAGCAGCTTAGCGGGAGGCATTCGGGAGACCCAGTACTTC. The chain couples TRBV11-1 to TRBJ2-5, with D tentatively TRBD2 (6 bases). Germline V gives CDR1 SGHAT, CDR2 FQDESV (reference sequence). Trimming removed 0 bases at V and 5 bases at J, with 13 bases between. CDR3 length: 15 residues.

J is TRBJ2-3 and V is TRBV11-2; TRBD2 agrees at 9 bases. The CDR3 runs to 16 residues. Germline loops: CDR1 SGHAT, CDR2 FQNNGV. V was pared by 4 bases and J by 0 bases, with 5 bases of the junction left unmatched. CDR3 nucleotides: TGTGCCAGCAGCTCCCGACTAGCGGCTAGCACAGATACGCAGTATTTT. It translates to CASSSRLAASTDTQYF.

In nucleotides, the CDR3 is TGTGCCAGCAGCTTAACAGGGGCCGCCCCAGAGCAGTACTTC. Translation gives CASSLTGAAPEQYF. This chain joins TRBV7-2 and TRBJ2-7; 7 nucleotides agree with TRBD1. Germline assignment: CDR1 SGHTA and CDR2 FQGNSA. After removal of 2 bases from V and 7 bases from J, the junction contained 8 bases not matched to a gene. There are 14 residues in the CDR3. The full variable domain, its missing parts supplied by reference TRBV7-2 and TRBJ2-7, is GAGVSQSPSNKVTEKGKDVELRCDPISGHTALYWYRQSLGQGLEFLIYFQGNSAPDKSGLPSDRFSAERTGGSVSTLTIQRTQQEDSAVYLCASSLTGAAPEQYFGPGTRLTVT.

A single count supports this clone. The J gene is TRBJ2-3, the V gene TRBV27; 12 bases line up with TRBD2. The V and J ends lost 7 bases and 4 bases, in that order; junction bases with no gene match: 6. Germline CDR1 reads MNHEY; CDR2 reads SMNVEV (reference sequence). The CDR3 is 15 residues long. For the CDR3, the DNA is TGTGCCAGCACCCTAGCGGGAGGGGGGGCAGATACGCAGTATTTT. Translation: CASTLAGGGADTQYF.

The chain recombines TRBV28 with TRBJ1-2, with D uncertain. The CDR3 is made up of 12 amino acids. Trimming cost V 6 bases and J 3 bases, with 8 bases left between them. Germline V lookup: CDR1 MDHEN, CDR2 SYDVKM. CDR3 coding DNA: TGTGCCAGCAGCGGAGGGTACTATGGCTACACCTTC. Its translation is CASSGGYYGYTF.

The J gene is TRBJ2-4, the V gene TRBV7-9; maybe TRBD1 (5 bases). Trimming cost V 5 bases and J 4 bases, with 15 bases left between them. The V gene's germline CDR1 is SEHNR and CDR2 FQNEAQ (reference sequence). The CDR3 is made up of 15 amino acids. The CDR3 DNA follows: TGTGCCAGCAGCACCATAACAGGAATGAAAAACATTCAGTACTTC. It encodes CASSTITGMKNIQYF.

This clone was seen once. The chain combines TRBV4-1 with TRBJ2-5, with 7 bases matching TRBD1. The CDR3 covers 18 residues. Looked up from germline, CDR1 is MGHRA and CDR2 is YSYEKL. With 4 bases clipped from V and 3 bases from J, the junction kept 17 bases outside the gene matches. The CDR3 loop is CASSPRLVDRVFKETQYF. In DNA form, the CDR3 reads TGCGCCAGCAGCCCAAGATTAGTCGACAGGGTATTTAAAGAGACCCAGTACTTC.

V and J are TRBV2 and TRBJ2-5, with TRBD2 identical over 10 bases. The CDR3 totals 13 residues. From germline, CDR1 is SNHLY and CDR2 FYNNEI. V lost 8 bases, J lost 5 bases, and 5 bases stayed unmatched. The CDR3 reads CASRGTSAETQYF. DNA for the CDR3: TGTGCCAGCCGAGGGACTAGCGCGGAGACCCAGTACTTC.

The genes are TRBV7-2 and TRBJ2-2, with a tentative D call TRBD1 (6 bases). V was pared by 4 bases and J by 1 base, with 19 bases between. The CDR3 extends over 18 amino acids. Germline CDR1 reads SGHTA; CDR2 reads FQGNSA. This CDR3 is CASSSRGTPKVNTGELFF. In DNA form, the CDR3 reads TGTGCCAGCAGCTCCAGAGGGACACCCAAGGTGAACACCGGGGAGCTGTTTTTT.

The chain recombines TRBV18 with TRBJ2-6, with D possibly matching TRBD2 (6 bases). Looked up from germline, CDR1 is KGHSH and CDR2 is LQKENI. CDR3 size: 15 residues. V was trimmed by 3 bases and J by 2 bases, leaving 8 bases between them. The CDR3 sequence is CASSPSGAGANVLTF. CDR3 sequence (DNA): TGTGCCAGCTCACCGTCGGGAGCTGGGGCCAACGTCCTGACTTTC.

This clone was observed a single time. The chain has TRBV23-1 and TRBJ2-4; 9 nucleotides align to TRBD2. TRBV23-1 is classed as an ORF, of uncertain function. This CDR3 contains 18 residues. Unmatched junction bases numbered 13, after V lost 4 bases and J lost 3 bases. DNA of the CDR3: TGCGCCAGCAGTCCGGGAGGTAGCGGGAGTGAGGACAAAAACATTCAGTACTTC. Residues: CASSPGGSGSEDKNIQYF.

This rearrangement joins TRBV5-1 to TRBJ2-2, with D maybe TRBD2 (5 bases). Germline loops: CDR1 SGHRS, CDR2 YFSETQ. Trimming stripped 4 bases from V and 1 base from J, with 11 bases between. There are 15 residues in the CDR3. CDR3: CASSTGNLNTGELFF. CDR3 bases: TGCGCCAGCAGCACCGGGAATCTGAACACCGGGGAGCTGTTTTTT.

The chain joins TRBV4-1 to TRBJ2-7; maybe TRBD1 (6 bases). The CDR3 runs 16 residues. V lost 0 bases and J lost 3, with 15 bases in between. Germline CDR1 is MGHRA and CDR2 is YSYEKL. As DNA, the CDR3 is TGCGCCAGCAGCCAAGAACAGGGAAGATCGTTCTACGAGCAGTACTTC. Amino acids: CASSQEQGRSFYEQYF.

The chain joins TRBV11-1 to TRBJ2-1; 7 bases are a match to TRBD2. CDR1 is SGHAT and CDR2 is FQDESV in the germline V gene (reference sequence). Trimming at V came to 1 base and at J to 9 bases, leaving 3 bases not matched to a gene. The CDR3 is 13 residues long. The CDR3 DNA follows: TGTGCCAGCAGCTTAGGGGGGGGGACTGAGCAGTTCTTC. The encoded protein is CASSLGGGTEQFF.

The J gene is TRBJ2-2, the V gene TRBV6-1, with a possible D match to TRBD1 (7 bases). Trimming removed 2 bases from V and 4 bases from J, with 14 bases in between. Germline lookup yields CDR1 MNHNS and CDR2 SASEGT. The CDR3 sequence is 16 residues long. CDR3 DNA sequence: TGTGCCAGCAGTGAACGCGGAGGGGGCGGCACCGGGGAGCTGTTTTTT. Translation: CASSERGGGGTGELFF.

CDR3 DNA sequence: TGTGCCAGCAGTACGACAAGTTATGGCTACACCTTC. This translates into CASSTTSYGYTF. The gene calls are TRBV28 and TRBJ1-2, with D uncertain. The CDR3 loop spans 12 amino acids. CDR1 is MDHEN and CDR2 is SYDVKM in the germline V gene. V was shortened by 5 bases and J by 5 bases, with 9 bases between the two germline ends.

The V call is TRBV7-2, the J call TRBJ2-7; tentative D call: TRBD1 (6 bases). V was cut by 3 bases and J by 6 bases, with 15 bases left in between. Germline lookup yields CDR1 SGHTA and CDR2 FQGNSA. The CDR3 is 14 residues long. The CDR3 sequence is CASSFQGNSREQYF. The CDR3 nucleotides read TGTGCCAGCAGCTTCCAGGGGAATTCTCGCGAGCAGTACTTC.